The clone carrying this TCR beta chain has a handful of counts. Its antigen is still unknown. The source of the sample is a study of somatic mutations in cytotoxic T cells in rheumatoid arthritis. About the research overall: Flow sorting of some V beta antibody-stained T cells reached nearly 100% purity, with V beta1+ cells also TCRB-sequenced. Study results and limitations: Patients with rheumatoid arthritis did not differ significantly from age-matched healthy controls in CD8+ T-cell clonality. Rheumatoid arthritis patients showed CD8+ clonality increasing with age, unlike healthy controls.

Each population, CD4+ and CD8+ cells, was isolated by positive magnetic bead selection and checked for purity by flow cytometry. This CDR3 region has 11 residues. The germline gives CDR1 SGHDT, CDR2 YYEEEE. The V end lost 4 bases, the J end lost 7 bases, and 6 bases lay between the germline ends. Here immunoSEQ multiplex PCR was the method, and the copy in TCRdb shows in-frame clones only, minus some. The repertoire has under 15,000 clones, around four fifths of them found once; the top ten carry 12% to 15%. This chain uses TRBV5-6 with TRBJ2-1; D remains ambiguous. The sequence was collected from a woman in her sixties in good health. The sequenced sample consisted of CD8+ T cells sorted from blood. In nucleotides, the CDR3 is TGTGCCAGCAGCCACCTAAATGAGCAGTTCTTC. It encodes CASSHLNEQFF. The full variable domain, its missing parts supplied by reference TRBV5-6 and TRBJ2-1, is DAGVTQSPTHLIKTRGQQVTLRCSPKSGHDTVSWYQQALGQGPQFIFQYYEEEERQRGNFPDRFSGHQFPNYSSELNVNALLLGDSALYLCASSHLNEQFFGPGTRLTVL.